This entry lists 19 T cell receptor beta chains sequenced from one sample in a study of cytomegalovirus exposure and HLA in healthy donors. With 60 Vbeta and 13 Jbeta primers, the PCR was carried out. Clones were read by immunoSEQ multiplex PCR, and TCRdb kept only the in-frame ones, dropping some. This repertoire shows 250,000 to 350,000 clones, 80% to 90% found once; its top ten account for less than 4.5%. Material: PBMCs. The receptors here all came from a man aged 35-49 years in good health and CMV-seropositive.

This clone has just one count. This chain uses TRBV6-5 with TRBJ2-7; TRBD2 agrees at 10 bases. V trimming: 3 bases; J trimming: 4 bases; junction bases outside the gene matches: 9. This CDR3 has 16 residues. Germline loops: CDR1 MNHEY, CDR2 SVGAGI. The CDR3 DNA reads TGTGCCAGCAGTTATACTGAGCGGGAGGGCCGGTACGAGCAGTACTTC. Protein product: CASSYTEREGRYEQYF.

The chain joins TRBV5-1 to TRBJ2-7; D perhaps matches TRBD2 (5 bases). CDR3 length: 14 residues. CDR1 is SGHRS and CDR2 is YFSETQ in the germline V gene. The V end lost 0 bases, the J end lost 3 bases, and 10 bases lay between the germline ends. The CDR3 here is CASSLGGHIYEQYF. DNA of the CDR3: TGCGCCAGCAGCTTGGGCGGGCACATCTACGAGCAGTACTTC.

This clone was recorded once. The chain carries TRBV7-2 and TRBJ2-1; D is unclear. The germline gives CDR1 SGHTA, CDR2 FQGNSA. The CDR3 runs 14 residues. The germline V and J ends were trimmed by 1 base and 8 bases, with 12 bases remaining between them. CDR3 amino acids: CASSLDSSMDEQFF. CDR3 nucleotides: TGTGCCAGCAGCTTAGACAGCTCTATGGATGAGCAGTTCTTC.

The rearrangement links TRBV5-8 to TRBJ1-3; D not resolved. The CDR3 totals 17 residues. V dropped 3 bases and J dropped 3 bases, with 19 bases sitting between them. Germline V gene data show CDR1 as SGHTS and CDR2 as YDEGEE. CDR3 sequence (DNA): TGTGCCAGCAGCTCGACATCGTGGTCAATAAATGGAAACACCATATATTTT. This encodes CASSSTSWSINGNTIYF.

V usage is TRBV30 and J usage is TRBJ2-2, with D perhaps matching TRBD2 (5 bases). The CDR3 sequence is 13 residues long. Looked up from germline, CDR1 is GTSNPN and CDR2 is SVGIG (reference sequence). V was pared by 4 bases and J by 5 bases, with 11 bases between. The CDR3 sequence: CAWTLGGTGELFF. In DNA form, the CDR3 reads TGTGCCTGGACGCTCGGAGGAACCGGGGAGCTGTTTTTT.

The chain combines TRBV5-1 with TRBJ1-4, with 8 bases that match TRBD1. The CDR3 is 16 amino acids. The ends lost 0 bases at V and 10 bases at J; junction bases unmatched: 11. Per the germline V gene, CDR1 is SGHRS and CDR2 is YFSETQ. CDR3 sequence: CASSLAAGGGRGKLFF. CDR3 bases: TGCGCCAGCAGCTTGGCCGCAGGGGGCGGTCGGGGAAAACTGTTTTTT.

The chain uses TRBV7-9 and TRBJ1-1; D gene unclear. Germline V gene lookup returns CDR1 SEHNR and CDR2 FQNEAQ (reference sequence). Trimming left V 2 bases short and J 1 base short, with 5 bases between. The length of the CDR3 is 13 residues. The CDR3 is CASSLPQNTEAFF. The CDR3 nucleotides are TGTGCCAGCAGCTTACCACAGAACACTGAAGCTTTCTTT.

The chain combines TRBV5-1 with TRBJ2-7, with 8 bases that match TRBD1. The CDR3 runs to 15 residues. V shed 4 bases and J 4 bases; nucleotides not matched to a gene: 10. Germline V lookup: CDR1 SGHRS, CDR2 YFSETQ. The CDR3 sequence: CASSPTSGGEYEQYF. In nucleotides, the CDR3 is TGCGCCAGCAGCCCCACCTCAGGGGGCGAGTACGAGCAGTACTTC.

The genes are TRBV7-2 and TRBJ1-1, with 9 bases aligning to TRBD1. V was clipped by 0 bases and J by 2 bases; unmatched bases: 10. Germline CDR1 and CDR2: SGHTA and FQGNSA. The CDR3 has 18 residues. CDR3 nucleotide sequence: TGTGCCAGCAGCTTAGCGAGGGGGACAGGGCAGATTAACACTGAAGCTTTCTTT. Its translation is CASSLARGTGQINTEAFF.

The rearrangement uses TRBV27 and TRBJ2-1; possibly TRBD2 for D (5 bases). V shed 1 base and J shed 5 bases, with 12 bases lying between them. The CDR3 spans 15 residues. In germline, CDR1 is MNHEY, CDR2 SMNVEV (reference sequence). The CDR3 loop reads CASSLYSGRNNEQFF. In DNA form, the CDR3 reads TGTGCCAGCAGTTTATACAGCGGACGGAACAATGAGCAGTTCTTC.

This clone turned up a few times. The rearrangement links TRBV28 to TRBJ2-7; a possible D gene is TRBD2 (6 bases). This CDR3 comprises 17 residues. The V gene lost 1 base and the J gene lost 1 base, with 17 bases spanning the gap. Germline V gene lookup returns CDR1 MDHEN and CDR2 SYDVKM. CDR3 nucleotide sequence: TGTGCCAGCAGTTTATCGCCCTACGGAGCGGGTTCCTACGAGCAGTACTTC. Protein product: CASSLSPYGAGSYEQYF.

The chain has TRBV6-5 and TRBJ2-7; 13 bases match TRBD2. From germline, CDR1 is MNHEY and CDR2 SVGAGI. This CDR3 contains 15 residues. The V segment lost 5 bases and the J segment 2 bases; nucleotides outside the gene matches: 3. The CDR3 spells CASSQLAGGTYEQYF. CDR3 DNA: TGTGCCAGCAGTCAACTAGCGGGAGGGACCTACGAGCAGTACTTC.

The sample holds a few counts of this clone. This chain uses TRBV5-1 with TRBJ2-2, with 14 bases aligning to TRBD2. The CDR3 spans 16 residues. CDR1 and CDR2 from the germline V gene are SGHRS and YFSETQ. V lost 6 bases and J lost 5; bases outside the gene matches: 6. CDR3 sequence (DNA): TGCGCCAGCACCGGGACTAGCGGGAGCCTTACCGGGGAGCTGTTTTTT. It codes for CASTGTSGSLTGELFF.

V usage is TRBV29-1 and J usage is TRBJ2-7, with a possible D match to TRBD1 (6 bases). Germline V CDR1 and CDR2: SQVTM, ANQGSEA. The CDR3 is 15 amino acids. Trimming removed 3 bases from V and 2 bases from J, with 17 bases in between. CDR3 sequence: CSVDRVGRGAYEQYF. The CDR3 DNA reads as TGCAGCGTTGATCGAGTGGGCAGGGGAGCCTACGAGCAGTACTTC.

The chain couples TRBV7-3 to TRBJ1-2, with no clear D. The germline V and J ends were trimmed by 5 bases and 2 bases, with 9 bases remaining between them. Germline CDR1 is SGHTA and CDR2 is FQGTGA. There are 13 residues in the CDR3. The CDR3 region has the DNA TGTGCCAGCAGCCCCGGGTCCAACTATGGCTACACCTTC. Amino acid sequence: CASSPGSNYGYTF.

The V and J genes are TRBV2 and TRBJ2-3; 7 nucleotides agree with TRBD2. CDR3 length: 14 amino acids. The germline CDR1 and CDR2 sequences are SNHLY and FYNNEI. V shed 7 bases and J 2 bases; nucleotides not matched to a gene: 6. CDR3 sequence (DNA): TGTGCCAGCAATATGGGACTAACCACAGATACGCAGTATTTT. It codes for CASNMGLTTDTQYF.

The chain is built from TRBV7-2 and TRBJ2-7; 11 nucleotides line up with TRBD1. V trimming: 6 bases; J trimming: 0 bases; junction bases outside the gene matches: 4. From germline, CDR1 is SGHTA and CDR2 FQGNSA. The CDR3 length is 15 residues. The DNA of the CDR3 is TGTGCCAGCAGTCGGGACAGGGGGAGCTCCTACGAGCAGTACTTC. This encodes CASSRDRGSSYEQYF.

The CDR3 DNA reads TGTGCCAGCAGTTCGTACCCGGGACAGCGGGGGCAAAAACTGTTTTTT. Residues: CASSSYPGQRGQKLFF. This rearrangement joins TRBV28 to TRBJ1-4, with TRBD1 matching over 7 bases. Germline loops: CDR1 MDHEN, CDR2 SYDVKM. The V gene end was trimmed by 4 bases and the J gene end by 9 bases; junction bases not matched to a gene: 14. The CDR3 has 16 amino acids.

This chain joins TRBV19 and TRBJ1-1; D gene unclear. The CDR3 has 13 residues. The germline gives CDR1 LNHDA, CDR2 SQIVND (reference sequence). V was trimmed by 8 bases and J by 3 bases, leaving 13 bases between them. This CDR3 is CASGIRLDTEAFF. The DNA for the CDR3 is TGTGCCAGTGGAATCAGACTTGACACTGAAGCTTTCTTT.